Here is one T cell receptor (beta chain) with its context. This specimen comes from a study of blood T cell repertoires in COVID-19. Across the whole study: Researchers got acute and convalescent COVID-19 samples from the United States, Italy and Spain. The cDNA or gDNA used as material had been derived from T cells, B-cell-depleted T cells, or PBMCs.

V was cut by 6 bases and J by 4 bases, with 9 bases left in between. The CDR3 runs 12 residues. Original processing methods: Estimated nucleated cell counts came from reference gene primer amplification. Method: immunoSEQ multiplex PCR; TCRdb's copy keeps in-frame clones and lacks some. The DNA was the basis for D and trimming; V, J and clone size are from that table. The data contain about half a million clones, roughly 88% of them singletons. The sequence was collected from a human donor in a cohort sampled during active COVID-19. This chain connects TRBV12-3 or TRBV12-4 to TRBJ1-2; D ambiguous. Sequencing was done on a sample of peripheral blood. The CDR3 nucleotides are TGTGCCAGCAGCCCGCCCGGCTATGGCTACACCTTC. It translates to CASSPPGYGYTF.